Below, 14 T cell receptor beta chains from the same sample are listed, as sequenced in a study of T cells in narcolepsy. Sequencing used immunoSEQ multiplex PCR; TCRdb keeps in-frame clones, though not all of them. The sample lists 20,000 to 25,000 clones; approximately 85% were seen once. Source material: memory (CD45RA-) CD4+ T cells from blood. Source of these receptors: a human donor in good health.

This chain connects TRBV5-5 to TRBJ1-1; D is unclear. This CDR3 has 14 residues. V was trimmed by 2 bases and J by 0 bases, leaving 8 bases between them. From germline, CDR1 is SGHKS and CDR2 YYEKEE (reference sequence). The CDR3 nucleotides read TGTGCCAGCAGCTTCGGCTCGGTGAACACTGAAGCTTTCTTT. It is translated as CASSFGSVNTEAFF.

V and J are TRBV6-1 and TRBJ1-4; 7 nucleotides line up with TRBD1. The junction had 12 bases not matched to a gene; V was cut back by 7 bases and J by 7 bases. This CDR3 region has 15 residues. Germline CDR1 and CDR2: MNHNS and SASEGT. For the CDR3, the DNA is TGTGCCAGCAAACTGATCGAGGGGGCCAGTGAAAAACTGTTTTTT. Amino acid sequence: CASKLIEGASEKLFF.

This clone was recorded once. The V gene is TRBV27, the J gene TRBJ2-1, with D possibly matching TRBD1 (5 bases). V gave up 4 bases and J gave up 10 bases, with 11 bases separating them. Per the germline V gene, CDR1 is MNHEY and CDR2 is SMNVEV (reference sequence). The CDR3 consists of 12 residues. CDR3 region: CASSSWNREQFF. For the CDR3, the DNA is TGTGCCAGCAGTTCTTGGAACAGGGAGCAGTTCTTC.

The CDR3 nucleotides read TGTGCCAGTAGTCCGAATAGACTAGCTGGCAGCTACGAGCAGTACTTC. Translated, it gives CASSPNRLAGSYEQYF. The chain carries TRBV19 and TRBJ2-7, with 7 bases fitting TRBD2. The CDR3 loop spans 16 amino acids. The J segment lost 3 bases and the V segment lost 5 bases, leaving 13 bases of the junction unmatched. Germline-derived CDR1 and CDR2 are LNHDA and SQIVND (reference sequence).

The genes are TRBV28 and TRBJ2-1; the match to TRBD1 covers 9 bases. Germline values: CDR1 MDHEN, CDR2 SYDVKM. With V trimmed by 2 bases and J by 5 bases, 10 bases remained unmatched. This CDR3 region has 17 residues. The CDR3 sequence is CASSLGFGTGSHNEQFF. In DNA, the CDR3 is TGTGCCAGCAGTTTAGGATTCGGGACAGGGAGCCACAATGAGCAGTTCTTC.

J is TRBJ2-3 and V is TRBV7-9; no definite D call. V gave up 5 bases and J gave up 1 base, with 7 bases separating them. Per germline, CDR1 SEHNR and CDR2 FQNEAQ (reference sequence). The CDR3 is 13 residues long. The CDR3 reads CASSRTGTDTQYF. In DNA, the CDR3 is TGTGCCAGCAGCCGAACAGGCACAGATACGCAGTATTTT.

The rearrangement uses TRBV4-3 and TRBJ2-7; D gene uncertain. Germline values: CDR1 LGHNA, CDR2 YSLEER. The ends were cut back, 0 bases at V and 5 bases at J, with 11 bases in the middle. CDR3 size: 14 residues. The CDR3 is CASSQDAILDEQYF. CDR3 DNA: TGCGCCAGCAGCCAAGATGCAATCTTGGACGAGCAGTACTTC.

This chain uses TRBV28 with TRBJ1-2; D gene ambiguous. CDR1 and CDR2 (germline): MDHEN, SYDVKM. The CDR3 runs 14 residues. V was trimmed by 6 bases and J by 8 bases, leaving 19 bases between them. CDR3 coding DNA: TGTGCCAGCAGCTTACCACTCGGACGTCAAGGCTACACCTTC. Translation: CASSLPLGRQGYTF.

The chain is built from TRBV28 and TRBJ2-2; TRBD1 agrees at 7 bases. The CDR3 consists of 15 residues. After removal of 2 bases from V and 7 bases from J, the junction contained 7 bases not matched to a gene. Germline CDR1 is MDHEN and CDR2 is SYDVKM. The CDR3: CASSLARTGDGELFF. CDR3 DNA sequence: TGTGCCAGCAGTTTAGCCAGGACAGGAGACGGGGAGCTGTTTTTT.

V and J are TRBV6-6 and TRBJ1-5, with 9 bases identical to TRBD1. This CDR3 contains 15 residues. Germline-derived CDR1 and CDR2 are MNHNY and SVGAGI (reference sequence). Unmatched junction bases numbered 10, after V lost 9 bases and J lost 4 bases. The CDR3 bases are TGTGCCAGTCGACGGGCGGGACAGGGTAATCAGCCCCAGCATTTT. As protein: CASRRAGQGNQPQHF.

The sample holds a few counts of this clone. The chain uses TRBV28 and TRBJ1-2; 12 nucleotides align to TRBD1. There are 16 residues in the CDR3. The germline V gene has CDR1 MDHEN and CDR2 SYDVKM. The J segment lost 7 bases and the V segment lost 11 bases, leaving 17 bases of the junction unmatched. CDR3 sequence (DNA): TGTGCCGGGAAGTCTGCCGGGACAGGGGGCGAGGGTGGCTACACCTTC. It codes for CAGKSAGTGGEGGYTF.

This chain connects TRBV7-9 to TRBJ2-7, with 7 bases that match TRBD1. The germline CDR1 and CDR2 sequences are SEHNR and FQNEAQ (reference sequence). V gave up 5 bases and J gave up 3 bases; unmatched junction bases: 10. CDR3 length: 15 residues. CDR3 sequence reads: CASSPEGQVLYEQYF. The CDR3, as DNA: TGTGCCAGCAGCCCGGAAGGACAGGTACTCTACGAGCAGTACTTC.

The rearrangement joins TRBV6-5 to TRBJ2-1; D may match TRBD1 or TRBD2 (6 bases each). Germline values: CDR1 MNHEY, CDR2 SVGAGI. CDR3 size: 16 residues. V was pared by 1 base and J by 4 bases, with 14 bases between. The CDR3 DNA reads TGTGCCAGCAGTTACTTGGGGGGCGGGCGTTACAATGAGCAGTTCTTC. It yields the protein CASSYLGGGRYNEQFF.

The chain employs TRBV15 and TRBJ2-3, with 9 positions matching TRBD1. J was trimmed by 5 bases and V by 0 bases; bases with no gene match: 6. CDR1 and CDR2 from the germline V gene are LNHNV and YYDKDF (reference sequence). The CDR3 is made up of 16 amino acids. CDR3 sequence reads: CATSRDTGGRGDTQYF. In DNA form, the CDR3 reads TGTGCCACCAGCAGAGATACAGGGGGCAGAGGAGATACGCAGTATTTT.